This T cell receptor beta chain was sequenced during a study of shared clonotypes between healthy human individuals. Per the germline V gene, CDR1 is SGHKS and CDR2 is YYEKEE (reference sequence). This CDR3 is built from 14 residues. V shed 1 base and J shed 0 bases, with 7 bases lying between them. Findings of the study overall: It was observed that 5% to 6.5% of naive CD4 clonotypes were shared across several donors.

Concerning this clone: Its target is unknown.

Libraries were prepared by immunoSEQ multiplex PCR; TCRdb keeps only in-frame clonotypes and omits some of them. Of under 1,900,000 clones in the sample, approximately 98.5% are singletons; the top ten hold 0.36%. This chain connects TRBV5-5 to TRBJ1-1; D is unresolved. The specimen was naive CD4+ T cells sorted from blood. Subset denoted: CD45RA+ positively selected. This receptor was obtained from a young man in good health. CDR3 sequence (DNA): TGTGCCAGCAGCTTGTGGTACGTGAACACTGAAGCTTTCTTT. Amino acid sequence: CASSLWYVNTEAFF.